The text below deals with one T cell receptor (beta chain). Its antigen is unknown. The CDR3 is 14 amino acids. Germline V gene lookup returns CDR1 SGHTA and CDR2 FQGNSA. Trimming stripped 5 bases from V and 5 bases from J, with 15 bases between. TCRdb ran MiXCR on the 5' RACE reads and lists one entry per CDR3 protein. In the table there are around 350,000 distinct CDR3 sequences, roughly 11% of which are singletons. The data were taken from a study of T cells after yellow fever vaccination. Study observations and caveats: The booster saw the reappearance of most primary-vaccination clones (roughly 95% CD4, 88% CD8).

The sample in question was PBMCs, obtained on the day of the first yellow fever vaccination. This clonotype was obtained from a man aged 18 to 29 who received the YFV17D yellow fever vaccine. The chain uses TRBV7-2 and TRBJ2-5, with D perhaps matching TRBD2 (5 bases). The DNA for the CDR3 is TGTGCCAGCAGCGAGACCCTAGCTCGGGAGACCCAGTACTTC. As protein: CASSETLARETQYF.